Listed below are T cell receptor beta chains from one sample, sequenced in a study of CD8 T cells in ankylosing spondylitis. TCRdb recomputed calls from the 5' RACE reads with MiXCR, one row per CDR3 protein. The table records fewer than 500,000 distinct CDR3 sequences, under 25% of them present only once. The sequencing input was blood, either unsorted or a sorted T cell fraction (not recorded which). The source of these receptors is a male donor with ankylosing spondylitis. Each CDR3 is given with its conserved first and last residue. The D gene is left open where the match is weak. Size values are once, few and many counts, or a class for expanded clones, and some rows have none.

j_call clone_size v_call d_call cdr3_aa cdr3_nt
TRBJ2-7 - TRBV6-1 TRBD1 CASSARQGGSYEQYF TGTGCCAGCAGTGCCCGACAGGGGGGCTCCTACGAGCAGTACTTC
TRBJ1-6 - TRBV2 - CASTLIRGDSPLHF TGTGCCAGCACTCTAATTCGGGGAGATTCACCCCTCCACTTT
TRBJ1-1 few TRBV29-1 - CSVPVRGDEAFF TGCAGCGTCCCCGTGCGGGGGGACGAAGCTTTCTTT
TRBJ1-4 - TRBV7-2 TRBD1 CASTYRGGNEKLFF TGTGCCAGCACCTACAGGGGCGGTAATGAAAAACTGTTTTTT
TRBJ1-2 - TRBV28 - CASSLLPQQGYGYTF TGTGCCAGCAGTTTACTCCCACAACAGGGCTATGGCTACACCTTC
TRBJ2-3 - TRBV29-1 - CSARVGGQHTDTQYF TGCAGCGCCCGCGTCGGAGGACAGCATACAGATACGCAGTATTTT
TRBJ2-5 - TRBV6-1 - CASSETARGETQYF TGTGCCAGCAGTGAGACCGCGAGGGGGGAGACCCAGTACTTC
TRBJ2-5 few TRBV7-3 TRBD1 CASSKRQGRAETQYF TGTGCCAGCAGCAAAAGACAGGGAAGGGCAGAGACCCAGTACTTC
TRBJ2-3 - TRBV12-3/TRBV12-4 - CASSPPGTPFTDTQYF TGTGCCAGCAGTCCCCCCGGGACTCCATTCACAGATACGCAGTATTTT
TRBJ1-1 few TRBV20-1 - CSARAGMIMNTEAFF TGCAGTGCTAGAGCAGGGATGATCATGAACACTGAAGCTTTCTTT
TRBJ2-7 few TRBV11-2 - CASSRIRAPYEQYF TGTGCCAGCAGCCGAATACGGGCTCCCTACGAGCAGTACTTC
TRBJ2-1 - TRBV14 TRBD1 CASSSRTGHYNEQFF TGTGCCAGCAGCTCACGGACAGGCCATTACAATGAGCAGTTCTTC
TRBJ1-5 few TRBV15 - CATSRDQAELLPQHF TGTGCCACCAGCAGAGATCAGGCGGAATTACTGCCCCAGCATTTT
TRBJ2-1 few TRBV3-1 - CASSQVVAEPGNEQFF TGTGCCAGCAGCCAAGTGGTGGCGGAACCCGGGAATGAGCAGTTCTTC
TRBJ2-7 few TRBV14 TRBD2 CASSEVGLAGSEQYF TGTGCCAGCAGCGAAGTTGGACTAGCGGGATCCGAGCAGTACTTC
TRBJ2-5 - TRBV10-3 - CAISGGGPQETQYF TGTGCCATCAGTGGGGGAGGACCGCAAGAGACCCAGTACTTC
TRBJ2-7 - TRBV18 TRBD2 CASSPSLAGGYEQYF TGTGCCAGCTCACCCTCCCTAGCGGGAGGTTACGAGCAGTACTTC
TRBJ2-5 many TRBV10-3 - CAITSHPYQETQYF TGTGCCATCACTTCACACCCGTACCAAGAGACCCAGTACTTC
TRBJ1-5 - TRBV3-1 - CASSLQVSNQPQHF TGTGCCAGCAGCCTTCAGGTTAGCAATCAGCCCCAGCATTTT
TRBJ2-1 - TRBV15 - CATSRDPSSYNEQFF TGTGCCACCAGCAGAGATCCGAGCTCCTACAATGAGCAGTTCTTC
TRBJ2-2 few TRBV5-1 - CASSLAVAGANTGELFF TGCGCCAGCAGCTTGGCCGTCGCAGGGGCGAACACCGGGGAGCTGTTTTTT
TRBJ2-1 - TRBV20-1 TRBD2 CSAVPGRPLLAGDYNEQFF TGCAGTGCTGTCCCGGGACGCCCTCTACTAGCGGGAGACTACAATGAGCAGTTCTTC
TRBJ2-6 few TRBV6-1 - CASSDRGTTGANVLTF TGTGCCAGCAGTGACAGGGGTACCACTGGGGCCAACGTCCTGACTTTC
TRBJ2-4 - TRBV11-2 TRBD1 CASSSTGTVKNIQYF TGTGCCAGCAGTAGCACCGGGACAGTCAAAAACATTCAGTACTTC
TRBJ2-7 few TRBV12-3/TRBV12-4 TRBD1 CASSLHLTGSWQYF TGTGCCAGCAGTCTCCACCTGACAGGGTCTTGGCAGTACTTC
TRBJ2-2 - TRBV7-9 - CASSRRTATAGELFF TGTGCCAGCAGCCGCCGGACGGCAACCGCCGGGGAGCTGTTTTTT
TRBJ1-2 few TRBV27 - CASSTGGTATNYGYTF TGTGCCAGTTCCACTGGGGGGACGGCAACTAACTATGGCTACACCTTC
TRBJ2-1 few TRBV11-2 - CASSLYPQRAGTYNEQFF TGTGCCAGCAGCTTATACCCTCAAAGGGCGGGCACGTACAATGAGCAGTTCTTC
TRBJ2-2 many TRBV20-1 TRBD2 CSATTSGNTGELFF TGCAGTGCTACAACTAGCGGTAACACCGGGGAGCTGTTTTTT
TRBJ2-1 few TRBV5-1 - CASSLGGGVSYNEQFF TGCGCCAGCAGCTTGGGAGGCGGGGTCTCCTACAATGAGCAGTTCTTC
TRBJ1-5 - TRBV20-1 - CSAGGVGNQPQHF TGCAGTGCTGGAGGGGTGGGCAATCAGCCCCAGCATTTT
TRBJ1-4 - TRBV5-1 - CASSLALGGGEKLFF TGCGCCAGCAGCTTGGCCCTCGGGGGAGGGGAAAAACTGTTTTTT
TRBJ2-7 - TRBV6-1 TRBD1 CASTEATGAYEQYF TGTGCCAGCACCGAAGCGACAGGGGCCTACGAGCAGTACTTC
TRBJ1-1 few TRBV29-1 - CSGGDGADTEAFF TGCAGCGGGGGGGACGGGGCCGACACTGAAGCTTTCTTT
TRBJ2-7 - TRBV15 - CATSRGVGALTYEQYF TGTGCCACCAGCAGAGGCGTCGGGGCTCTTACCTACGAGCAGTACTTC
TRBJ1-1 few TRBV2 - CASSDTGRTEAFF TGTGCCAGCAGTGACACAGGGAGGACTGAAGCTTTCTTT
TRBJ2-2 - TRBV18 - CASSSRRDDTGELFF TGTGCCAGCTCATCCCGGCGGGACGACACCGGGGAGCTGTTTTTT
TRBJ2-1 many TRBV7-8 TRBD2 CASSAGRNNEQFF TGTGCCAGCAGCGCCGGGAGGAACAATGAGCAGTTCTTC
TRBJ2-4 - TRBV6-1 TRBD1 CASSDQGAVGNIQYF TGTGCCAGCAGTGATCAGGGGGCCGTCGGAAACATTCAGTACTTC
TRBJ2-3 - TRBV20-1 TRBD1 CSARTPGQSTDTQYF TGCAGTGCTAGGACCCCGGGACAGAGCACAGATACGCAGTATTTT
TRBJ2-7 - TRBV12-3/TRBV12-4 TRBD2 CASSFPRTSGSNEQYF TGTGCCAGCAGTTTTCCACGGACTAGCGGGAGCAACGAGCAGTACTTC
TRBJ2-2 - TRBV20-1 TRBD2 CSARDGLAATGELFF TGCAGTGCTAGAGACGGACTAGCGGCCACCGGGGAGCTGTTTTTT
TRBJ2-1 few TRBV7-2 - CASSILEKQFF TGTGCCAGCAGCATACTAGAGAAGCAGTTCTTC
TRBJ1-2 few TRBV4-1 - CASSQDSGLSSGYTF TGCGCCAGCAGCCAAGATTCCGGTTTATCTAGTGGCTACACCTTC
TRBJ2-1 few TRBV7-2 TRBD2 CASSLTSGVYNEQFF TGTGCCAGCAGCTTGACTAGCGGGGTCTACAATGAGCAGTTCTTC